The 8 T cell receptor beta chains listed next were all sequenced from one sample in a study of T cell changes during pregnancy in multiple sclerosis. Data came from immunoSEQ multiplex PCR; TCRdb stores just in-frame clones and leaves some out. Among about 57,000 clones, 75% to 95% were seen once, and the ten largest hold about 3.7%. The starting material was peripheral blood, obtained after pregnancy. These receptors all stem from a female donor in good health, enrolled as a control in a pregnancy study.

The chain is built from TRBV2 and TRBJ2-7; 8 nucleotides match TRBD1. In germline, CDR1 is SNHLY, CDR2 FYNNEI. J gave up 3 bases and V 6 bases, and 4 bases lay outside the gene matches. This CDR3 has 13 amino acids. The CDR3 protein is CASSLGQDYEQYF. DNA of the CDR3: TGTGCCAGCAGCTTGGGACAGGACTACGAGCAGTACTTC.

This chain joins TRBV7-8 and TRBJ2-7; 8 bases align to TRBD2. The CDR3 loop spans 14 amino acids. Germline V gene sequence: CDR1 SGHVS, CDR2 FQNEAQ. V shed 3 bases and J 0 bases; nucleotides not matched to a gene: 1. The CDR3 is CASSLGTSSYEQYF. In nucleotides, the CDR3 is TGTGCCAGCAGCTTGGGGACTAGCTCCTACGAGCAGTACTTC.

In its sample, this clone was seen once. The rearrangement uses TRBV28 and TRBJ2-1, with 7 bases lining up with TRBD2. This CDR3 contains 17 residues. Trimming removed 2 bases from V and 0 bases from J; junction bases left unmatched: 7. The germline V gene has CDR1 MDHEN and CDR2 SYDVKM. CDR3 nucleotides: TGTGCCAGCAGTTTACTCGGGGGGTCAAGCTCCTACAATGAGCAGTTCTTC. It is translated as CASSLLGGSSSYNEQFF.

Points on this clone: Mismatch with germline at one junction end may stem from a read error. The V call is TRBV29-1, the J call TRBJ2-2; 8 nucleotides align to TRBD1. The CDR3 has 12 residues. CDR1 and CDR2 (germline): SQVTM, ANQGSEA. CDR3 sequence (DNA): TGCAGCGTTGGCAGGGAAACAGGGGGGCTGTTTTTT. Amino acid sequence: CSVGRETGGLFF.

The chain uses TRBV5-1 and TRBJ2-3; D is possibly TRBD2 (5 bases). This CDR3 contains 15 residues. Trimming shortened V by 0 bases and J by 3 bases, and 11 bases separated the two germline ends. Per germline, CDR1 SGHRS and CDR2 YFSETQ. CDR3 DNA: TGCGCCAGCAGCTTGGACGGCGGGCGAACAGATACGCAGTATTTT. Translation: CASSLDGGRTDTQYF.

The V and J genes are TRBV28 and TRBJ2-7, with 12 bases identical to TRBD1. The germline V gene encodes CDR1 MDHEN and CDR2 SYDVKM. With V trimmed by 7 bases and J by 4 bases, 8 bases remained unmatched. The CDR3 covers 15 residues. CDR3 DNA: TGTGCCAGCACCGGGACAGGGGGCTCGATGTACGAGCAGTACTTC. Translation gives CASTGTGGSMYEQYF.

The CDR3 region is CASSQVGTISGEQYF. The CDR3 nucleotides are TGCGCCAGCAGCCAAGTGGGGACTATCTCGGGGGAGCAGTACTTC. The chain has TRBV4-3 and TRBJ2-7; 7 nucleotides agree with TRBD2. The CDR3 consists of 15 residues. The germline gives CDR1 LGHNA, CDR2 YSLEER. Trimming at V came to 1 base and at J to 7 bases, leaving 10 bases not matched to a gene.

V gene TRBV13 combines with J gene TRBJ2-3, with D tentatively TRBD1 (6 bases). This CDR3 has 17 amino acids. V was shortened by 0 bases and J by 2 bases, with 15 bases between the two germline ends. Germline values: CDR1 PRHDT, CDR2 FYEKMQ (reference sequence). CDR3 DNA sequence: TGTGCCAGCAGCTTAGGCTTGGACAGCATCTACACAGATACGCAGTATTTT. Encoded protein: CASSLGLDSIYTDTQYF. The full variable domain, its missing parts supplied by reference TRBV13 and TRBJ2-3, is AAGVIQSPRHLIKEKRETATLKCYPIPRHDTVYWYQQGPGQDPQFLISFYEKMQSDKGSIPDRFSAQQFSDYHSELNMSSLELGDSALYFCASSLGLDSIYTDTQYFGPGTRLTVL.